The clone carrying this T cell receptor beta chain was detected once. The data were taken from a study of T cell responses to AZD1222 COVID-19 vaccine. V lost 5 bases to trimming and J lost 1 base, with 12 bases between them. The CDR3 loop spans 14 amino acids. CDR1 and CDR2 from the germline V gene are LNHDA and SQIVND (reference sequence). Assay used: immunoSEQ multiplex PCR; TCRdb lists only in-frame clones, some missing. The sample has 130,000 to 150,000 clones, 75% to 95% seen once. This sequence originates from an adult in good health. The sequenced sample was peripheral blood, obtained on day 0 of AZD1222 vaccination. The chain links TRBV19 to TRBJ2-7, with D possibly TRBD1 on 6 matching bases. CDR3 DNA sequence: TGTGCCAGTAGTCCCCGACAGGAATCCTACGAGCAGTACTTC. Translated, it gives CASSPRQESYEQYF.